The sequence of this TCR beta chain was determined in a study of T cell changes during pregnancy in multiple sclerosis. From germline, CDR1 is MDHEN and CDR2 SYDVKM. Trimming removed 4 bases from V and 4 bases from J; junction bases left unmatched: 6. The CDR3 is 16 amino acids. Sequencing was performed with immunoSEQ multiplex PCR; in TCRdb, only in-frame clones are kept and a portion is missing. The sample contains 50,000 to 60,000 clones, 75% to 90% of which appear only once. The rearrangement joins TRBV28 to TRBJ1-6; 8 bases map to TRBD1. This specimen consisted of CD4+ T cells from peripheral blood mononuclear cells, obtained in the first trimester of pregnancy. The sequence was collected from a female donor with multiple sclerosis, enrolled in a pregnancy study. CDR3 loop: CASSSYRDRYNSPLHF. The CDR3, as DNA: TGTGCCAGCAGTTCATATCGGGACAGGTATAATTCACCCCTCCACTTT.